Below are 18 T cell receptor beta chains sequenced from a single sample in a study of identical twins. TCRdb itself ran the 5' RACE reads through MiXCR, one entry per CDR3 protein. Of roughly 290,000 distinct CDR3 sequences in the sample, under 9.5% were seen once. These sequences were also reported in another study, on yellow fever vaccine responses in identical twins.

Specimen: memory (CD45RO+) T cells sorted from blood. These receptors were taken from a woman aged 18-30 years in good health.

The rearrangement uses TRBV11-2 and TRBJ2-1; TRBD2 aligns across 11 bases. The CDR3 length is 14 residues. With V trimmed by 3 bases and J by 6 bases, 1 base remained unmatched. Germline CDR1 SGHAT, CDR2 FQNNGV. CDR3 amino acids: CASSFSGGGNEQFF. Here the CDR3 DNA reads TGTGCCAGCAGCTTTAGCGGGGGGGGCAATGAGCAGTTCTTC.

This clonotype was picked up a small number of times. The genes are TRBV2 and TRBJ2-7; TRBD2 aligns across 7 bases. With V trimmed by 5 bases and J by 7 bases, 11 bases remained unmatched. Looked up from germline, CDR1 is SNHLY and CDR2 is FYNNEI. The CDR3 is 14 amino acids. CDR3 bases: TGTGCCAGCAGTTGGAACTCCGCCGGGGGGGAGCAGTACGTC. Its protein product is CASSWNSAGGEQYV.

The rearrangement links TRBV4-1 to TRBJ1-2; 7 positions match TRBD1. The CDR3 is made up of 15 amino acids. The trim removed 0 bases at V and 4 bases at J, leaving 5 bases unmatched. In germline, CDR1 is MGHRA, CDR2 YSYEKL. CDR3 in amino acids: CASSQDRRGRYGYTF. In DNA form, the CDR3 reads TGCGCCAGCAGCCAAGATCGGAGGGGGCGCTATGGCTACACCTTC.

The table lists this clonotype with many counts. The rearrangement uses TRBV29-1 and TRBJ2-5; 7 positions agree with TRBD1. Germline V gene sequence: CDR1 SQVTM, CDR2 ANQGSEA. The CDR3 contains 11 residues. With 8 bases clipped from V and 5 bases from J, the junction kept 5 bases outside the gene matches. The CDR3 sequence: CSPRQGETQYF. CDR3 DNA: TGCAGCCCTAGACAGGGTGAGACCCAGTACTTC.

This clonotype was observed a handful of times. The chain carries TRBV6-2 or TRBV6-3 and TRBJ1-1; D gene ambiguous. The CDR3 spans 14 residues. CDR1 is MNHEY and CDR2 is SVGEGT in the germline V gene. The V gene lost 5 bases and the J gene lost 1 base, with 11 bases spanning the gap. In nucleotides, the CDR3 is TGTGCCAGCAGTGCATCGTGGGGGAACACTGAAGCTTTCTTT. This translates into CASSASWGNTEAFF.

This clonotype was detected only a few times. The chain couples TRBV6-1 to TRBJ2-6, with D hard to call. V dropped 2 bases and J dropped 0 bases, with 8 bases sitting between them. Germline V gene sequence: CDR1 MNHNS, CDR2 SASEGT. This CDR3 contains 16 residues. CDR3 coding DNA: TGTGCCAGCAGTGAACAGGTGGGCTCTGGGGCCAACGTCCTGACTTTC. It is translated as CASSEQVGSGANVLTF.

The table lists this clonotype with many counts. V is TRBV6-1 and J is TRBJ1-5; 7 bases fit TRBD1. CDR1 and CDR2 (germline): MNHNS, SASEGT. With 10 bases clipped from V and 0 bases from J, the junction kept 12 bases outside the gene matches. The CDR3 contains 16 residues. CDR3 bases: TGTGCCATGTTGACAGGGCCTCTTTATAGCAATCAGCCCCAGCATTTT. Amino acid sequence: CAMLTGPLYSNQPQHF.

The chain uses TRBV20-1 and TRBJ2-7; TRBD1 matches 10 bases. The CDR3 has 15 residues. Germline lookup yields CDR1 DFQATT and CDR2 SNEGSKA (reference sequence). V was clipped by 3 bases and J by 2 bases; unmatched bases: 7. The CDR3 region has the DNA TGCAGTGCTAGTCCGGGACAGGGGACCACCTACGAGCAGTACTTC. Amino acid sequence: CSASPGQGTTYEQYF.

The genes are TRBV20-1 and TRBJ2-5; 9 positions match TRBD1. V was pared by 6 bases and J by 2 bases, with 10 bases of the junction left unmatched. The CDR3 runs 15 residues. Germline CDR1 and CDR2: DFQATT and SNEGSKA (reference sequence). The CDR3 nucleotides read TGCAGTGCCAAGGGACAGGGAGGGGATCAAGAGACCCAGTACTTC. Translating gives CSAKGQGGDQETQYF.

There are many counts of this clonotype. This rearrangement joins TRBV4-2 to TRBJ2-1; D gene uncertain. There are 12 residues in the CDR3. Germline-derived CDR1 and CDR2 are LGHNA and YNFKEQ. Deletions cut 4 bases from V and 3 bases from J, with 4 bases between. CDR3: CASSLVYNEQFF. The CDR3 coding sequence is TGTGCCAGCAGCCTCGTCTACAATGAGCAGTTCTTC.

This clonotype was detected only a few times. This sequence joins TRBV18 and TRBJ1-5; D is possibly TRBD1 (6 bases). Germline CDR1 reads KGHSH; CDR2 reads LQKENI. The V and J ends lost 2 bases and 3 bases respectively, with 11 bases between them. There are 15 residues in the CDR3. The CDR3 nucleotides read TGTGCCAGCTCACCATCGGACAGTATCAATCAGCCCCAGCATTTT. Its protein product is CASSPSDSINQPQHF. The full variable domain, in which reference TRBV18 and TRBJ1-5 provide the parts outside the CDR3, is NAGVMQNPRHLVRRRGQEARLRCSPMKGHSHVYWYRQLPEEGLKFMVYLQKENIIDESGMPKERFSAEFPKEGPSILRIQQVVRGDSAAYFCASSPSDSINQPQHFGDGTRLSIL.

The chain carries TRBV28 and TRBJ2-1, with D possibly TRBD2 on 5 matching bases. The germline V gene has CDR1 MDHEN and CDR2 SYDVKM. V was pared by 7 bases and J by 0 bases, with 13 bases between. The CDR3 runs 15 residues. The CDR3 DNA follows: TGTGCCAGCACAAGACTAACTAGCTCCTACAATGAGCAGTTCTTC. Protein product: CASTRLTSSYNEQFF.

This clonotype was recorded a few times. This chain links TRBV10-1 with TRBJ2-1, with a weak D call TRBD1 (6 bases). Per germline, CDR1 WNHNN and CDR2 SYGVQD (reference sequence). The ends were cut back, 4 bases at V and 6 bases at J, with 13 bases in the middle. The length of the CDR3 is 14 residues. CDR3 in amino acids: CASSAGPRGNEQFF. CDR3 nucleotide sequence: TGCGCCAGCAGTGCTGGGCCCAGGGGCAATGAGCAGTTCTTC.

The CDR3 sequence is CASRLTSGGTDTQYF. The CDR3 DNA follows: TGTGCCAGCAGACTGACTAGCGGGGGCACAGATACGCAGTATTTT. The J gene is TRBJ2-3, the V gene TRBV2, with 11 bases lining up with TRBD2. Germline assignment: CDR1 SNHLY and CDR2 FYNNEI. CDR3 length: 15 amino acids. V lost 6 bases and J lost 1; bases outside the gene matches: 3.

This clonotype was found a few times. The chain carries TRBV14 and TRBJ2-1, with 9 bases lining up with TRBD1. Germline loops: CDR1 SGHDN, CDR2 FVKESK. The CDR3 covers 16 residues. The trim removed 3 bases at V and 1 base at J, leaving 4 bases unmatched. For the CDR3, the DNA is TGTGCCAGCAGCCAGCCCGGGACAGGGTCCTACAATGAGCAGTTCTTC. It is translated as CASSQPGTGSYNEQFF.

This sequence joins TRBV18 and TRBJ2-1, with TRBD2 as a possible D gene (6 bases). CDR3 length: 15 amino acids. CDR1 and CDR2 from the germline V gene are KGHSH and LQKENI. Between the trimmed V and J ends, which lost 1 base and 5 bases, there was a span of 12 bases. CDR3 nucleotides: TGTGCCAGCTCACCACGGAGGGTGAGGGACAATGAGCAGTTCTTC. It specifies CASSPRRVRDNEQFF.

This clonotype has only a few counts. The chain employs TRBV6-4 and TRBJ2-5, with 8 nucleotides matching TRBD2. Germline trimming cut 6 bases from V and 0 bases from J; bases unmatched to any gene: 6. The CDR3 is 15 residues long. Per the germline V gene, CDR1 is MRHNA and CDR2 is SNTAGT. The CDR3: CASSPHSGDQETQYF. CDR3 nucleotide sequence: TGTGCCAGCAGCCCCCATAGCGGGGACCAAGAGACCCAGTACTTC.

The rearrangement uses TRBV7-3 and TRBJ2-7; D is uncertain. Trimming stripped 1 base from V and 7 bases from J, with 14 bases between. CDR1 SGHTA and CDR2 FQGTGA come from the germline V gene. The CDR3 loop spans 14 amino acids. The DNA for the CDR3 is TGTGCCAGCAGCTTAAGTTCAGGAAGCGAGGAGCAGTACTTC. As protein: CASSLSSGSEEQYF.